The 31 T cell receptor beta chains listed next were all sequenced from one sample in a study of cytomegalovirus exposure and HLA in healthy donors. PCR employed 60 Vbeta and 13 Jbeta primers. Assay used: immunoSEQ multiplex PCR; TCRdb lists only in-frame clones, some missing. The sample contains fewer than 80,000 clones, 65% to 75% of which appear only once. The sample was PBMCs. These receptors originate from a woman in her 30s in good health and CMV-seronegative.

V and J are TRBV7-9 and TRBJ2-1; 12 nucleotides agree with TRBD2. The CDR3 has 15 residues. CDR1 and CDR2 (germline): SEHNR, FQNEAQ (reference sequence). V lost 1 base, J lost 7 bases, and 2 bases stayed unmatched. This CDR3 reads CASSLDLAGGNEQFF. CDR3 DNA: TGTGCCAGCAGCTTAGACCTAGCGGGAGGGAATGAGCAGTTCTTC.

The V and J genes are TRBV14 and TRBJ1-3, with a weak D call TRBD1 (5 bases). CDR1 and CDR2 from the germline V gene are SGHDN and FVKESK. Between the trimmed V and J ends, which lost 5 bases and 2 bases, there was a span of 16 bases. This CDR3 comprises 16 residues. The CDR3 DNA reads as TGTGCCAGCAGCTCACAACATCAGGGTACTGGAAACACCATATATTTT. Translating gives CASSSQHQGTGNTIYF.

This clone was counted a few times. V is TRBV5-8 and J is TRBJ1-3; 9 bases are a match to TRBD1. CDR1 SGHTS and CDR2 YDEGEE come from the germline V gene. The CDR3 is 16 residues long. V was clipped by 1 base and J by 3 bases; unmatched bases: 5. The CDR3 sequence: CASSLTGGANGNTIYF. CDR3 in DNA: TGTGCCAGCAGCTTGACAGGGGGCGCAAATGGAAACACCATATATTTT.

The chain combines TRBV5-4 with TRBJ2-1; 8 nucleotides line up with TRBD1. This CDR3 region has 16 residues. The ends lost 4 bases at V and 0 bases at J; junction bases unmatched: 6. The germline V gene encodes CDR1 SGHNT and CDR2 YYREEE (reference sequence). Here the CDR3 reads CASSKMTGASYNEQFF. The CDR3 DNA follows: TGTGCCAGCAGCAAGATGACAGGGGCCTCCTACAATGAGCAGTTCTTC.

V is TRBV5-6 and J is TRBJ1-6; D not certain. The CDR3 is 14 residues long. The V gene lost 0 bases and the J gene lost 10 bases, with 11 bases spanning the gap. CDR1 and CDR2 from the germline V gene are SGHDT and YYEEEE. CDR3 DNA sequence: TGTGCCAGCAGCTTGGCGGCCCTGGAGTCACCCCTCCACTTT. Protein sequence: CASSLAALESPLHF.

CDR3 amino acids: CASSLVGTVNQPQHF. Here the CDR3 DNA reads TGTGCCAGCAGCTTAGTGGGGACAGTCAATCAGCCCCAGCATTTT. The chain combines TRBV7-2 with TRBJ1-5; 7 positions agree with TRBD1. Per germline, CDR1 SGHTA and CDR2 FQGNSA. V was pared by 1 base and J by 3 bases, with 3 bases of the junction left unmatched. The CDR3 consists of 15 residues.

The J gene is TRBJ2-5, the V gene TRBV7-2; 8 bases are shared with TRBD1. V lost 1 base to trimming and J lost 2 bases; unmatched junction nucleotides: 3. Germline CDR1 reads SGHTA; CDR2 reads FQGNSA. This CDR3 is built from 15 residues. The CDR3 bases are TGTGCCAGCAGCTTAGTGGACAGGGTACAAGAGACCCAGTACTTC. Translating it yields CASSLVDRVQETQYF.

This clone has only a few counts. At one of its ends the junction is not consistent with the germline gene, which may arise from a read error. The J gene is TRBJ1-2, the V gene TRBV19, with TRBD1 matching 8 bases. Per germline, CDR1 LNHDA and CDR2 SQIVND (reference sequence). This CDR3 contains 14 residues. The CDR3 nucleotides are TGTGCCAGTACTTATTCAGGGGGCAACTATGGCTACCCCTTC. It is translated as CASTYSGGNYGYPF. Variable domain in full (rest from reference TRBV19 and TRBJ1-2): DGGITQSPKYLFRKEGQNVTLSCEQNLNHDAMYWYRQDPGQGLRLIYYSQIVNDFQKGDIAEGYSVSREKKESFPLTVTSAQKNPTAFYLCASTYSGGNYGYPFGSGTRLTVV.

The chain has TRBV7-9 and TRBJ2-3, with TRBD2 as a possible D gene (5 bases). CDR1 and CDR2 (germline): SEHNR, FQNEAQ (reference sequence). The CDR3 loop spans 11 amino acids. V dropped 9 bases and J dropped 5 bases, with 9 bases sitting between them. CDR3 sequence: CARGVGDTQYF. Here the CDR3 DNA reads TGTGCCAGGGGAGTGGGAGATACGCAGTATTTT.

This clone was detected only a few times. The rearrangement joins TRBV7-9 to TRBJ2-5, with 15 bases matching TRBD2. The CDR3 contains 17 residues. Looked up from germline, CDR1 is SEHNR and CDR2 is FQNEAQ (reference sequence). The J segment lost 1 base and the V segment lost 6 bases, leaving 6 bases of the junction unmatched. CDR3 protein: CASSYPGLAGGQETQYF. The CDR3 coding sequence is TGTGCCAGCAGTTACCCGGGACTAGCGGGAGGCCAAGAGACCCAGTACTTC.

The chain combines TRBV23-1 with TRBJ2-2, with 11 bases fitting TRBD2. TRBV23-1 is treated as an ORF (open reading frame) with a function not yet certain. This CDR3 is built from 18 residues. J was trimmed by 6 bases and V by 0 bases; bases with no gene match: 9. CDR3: CASSQSIAGGPSPGELFF. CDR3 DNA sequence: TGCGCCAGCAGTCAATCGATAGCGGGAGGGCCCTCCCCCGGGGAGCTGTTTTTT.

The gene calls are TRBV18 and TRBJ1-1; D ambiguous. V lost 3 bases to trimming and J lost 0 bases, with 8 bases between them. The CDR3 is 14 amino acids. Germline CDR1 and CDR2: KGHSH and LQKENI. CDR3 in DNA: TGTGCCAGCTCACCCGCCGGTATGAACACTGAAGCTTTCTTT. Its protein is CASSPAGMNTEAFF.

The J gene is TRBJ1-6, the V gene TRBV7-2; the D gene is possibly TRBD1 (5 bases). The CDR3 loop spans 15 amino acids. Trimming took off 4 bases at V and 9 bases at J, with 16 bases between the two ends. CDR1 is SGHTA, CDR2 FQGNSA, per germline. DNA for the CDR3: TGTGCCAGCAGCTCTCGTATGCAGGGACTTTCACCCCTCCACTTT. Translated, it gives CASSSRMQGLSPLHF.

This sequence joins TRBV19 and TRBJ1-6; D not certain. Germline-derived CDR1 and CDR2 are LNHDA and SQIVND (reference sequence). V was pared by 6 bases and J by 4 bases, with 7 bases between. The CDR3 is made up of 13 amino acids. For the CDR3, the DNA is TGTGCCAGTAGGGGCGAGTATAATTCACCCCTCCACTTT. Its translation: CASRGEYNSPLHF.

In DNA form, the CDR3 reads TGTGCCACTCAGAGTCCGGGGAGCTCCTACGAGCAGTACTTC. Residues: CATQSPGSSYEQYF. This chain connects TRBV28 to TRBJ2-7; D perhaps matches TRBD2 (5 bases). The V gene lost 10 bases and the J gene lost 0 bases, with 16 bases spanning the gap. The CDR3 contains 14 residues. Germline loops: CDR1 MDHEN, CDR2 SYDVKM.

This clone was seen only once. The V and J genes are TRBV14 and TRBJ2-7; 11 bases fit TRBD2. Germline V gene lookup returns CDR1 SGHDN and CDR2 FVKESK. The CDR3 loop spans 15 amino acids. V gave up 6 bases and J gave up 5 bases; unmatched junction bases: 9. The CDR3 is CASSYLAGGRDEQYF. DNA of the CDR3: TGTGCCAGCAGTTACCTAGCGGGAGGAAGGGACGAGCAGTACTTC.

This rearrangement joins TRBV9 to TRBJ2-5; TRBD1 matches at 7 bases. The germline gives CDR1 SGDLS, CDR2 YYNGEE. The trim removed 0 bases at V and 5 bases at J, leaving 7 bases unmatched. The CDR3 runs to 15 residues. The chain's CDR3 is CASSVVWTGGETQYF. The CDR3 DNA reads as TGTGCCAGCAGCGTAGTGTGGACAGGCGGGGAGACCCAGTACTTC.

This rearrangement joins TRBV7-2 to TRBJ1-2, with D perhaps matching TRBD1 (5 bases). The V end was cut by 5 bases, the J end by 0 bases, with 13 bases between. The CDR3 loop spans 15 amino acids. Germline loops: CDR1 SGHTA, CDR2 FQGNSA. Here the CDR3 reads CASSTDRNTNYGYTF. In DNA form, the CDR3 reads TGTGCCAGCAGCACAGACAGAAATACTAACTATGGCTACACCTTC. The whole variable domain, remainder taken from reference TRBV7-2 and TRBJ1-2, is GAGVSQSPSNKVTEKGKDVELRCDPISGHTALYWYRQSLGQGLEFLIYFQGNSAPDKSGLPSDRFSAERTGGSVSTLTIQRTQQEDSAVYLCASSTDRNTNYGYTFGSGTRLTVV.

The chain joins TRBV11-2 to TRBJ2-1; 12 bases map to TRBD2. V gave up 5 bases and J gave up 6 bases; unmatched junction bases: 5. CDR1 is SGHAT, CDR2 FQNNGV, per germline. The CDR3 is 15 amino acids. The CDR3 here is CASSQTSGSFNEQFF. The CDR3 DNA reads TGTGCCAGCAGCCAGACTAGCGGGAGCTTCAATGAGCAGTTCTTC. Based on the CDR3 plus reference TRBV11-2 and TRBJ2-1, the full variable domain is EAGVAQSPRYKIIEKRQSVAFWCNPISGHATLYWYQQILGQGPKLLIQFQNNGVVDDSQLPKDRFSAERLKGVDSTLKIQPAKLEDSAVYLCASSQTSGSFNEQFFGPGTRLTVL.

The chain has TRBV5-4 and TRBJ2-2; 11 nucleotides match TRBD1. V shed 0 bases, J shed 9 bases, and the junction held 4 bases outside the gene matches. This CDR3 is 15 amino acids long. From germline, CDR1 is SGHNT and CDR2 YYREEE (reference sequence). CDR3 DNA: TGTGCCAGCAGCTTGGCGGGGACAGGGGGGCGGGAGCTGTTTTTT. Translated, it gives CASSLAGTGGRELFF.

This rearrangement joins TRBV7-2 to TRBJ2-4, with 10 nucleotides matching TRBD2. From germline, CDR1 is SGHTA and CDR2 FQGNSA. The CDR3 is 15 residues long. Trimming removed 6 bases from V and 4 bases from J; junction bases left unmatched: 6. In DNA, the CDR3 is TGTGCCAGCAGGCCTCTAGCGGGAGAGAAAAACATTCAGTACTTC. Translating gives CASRPLAGEKNIQYF.

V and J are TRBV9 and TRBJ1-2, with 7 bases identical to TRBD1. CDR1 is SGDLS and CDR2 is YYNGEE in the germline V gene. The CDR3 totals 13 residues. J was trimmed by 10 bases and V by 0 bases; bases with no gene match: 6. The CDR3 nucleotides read TGTGCCAGCAGCGTAGATCTAGGGGGCGACTACACCTTC. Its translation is CASSVDLGGDYTF.

The CDR3 loop is CASSLRPGRDNEQFF. The CDR3 bases are TGTGCCAGCAGCTTAAGGCCGGGAAGGGACAATGAGCAGTTCTTC. V and J are TRBV7-9 and TRBJ2-1; a weak D match, TRBD2 (5 bases). Trimming left V 2 bases short and J 5 bases short, with 13 bases between. From germline, CDR1 is SEHNR and CDR2 FQNEAQ (reference sequence). This CDR3 has 15 residues.

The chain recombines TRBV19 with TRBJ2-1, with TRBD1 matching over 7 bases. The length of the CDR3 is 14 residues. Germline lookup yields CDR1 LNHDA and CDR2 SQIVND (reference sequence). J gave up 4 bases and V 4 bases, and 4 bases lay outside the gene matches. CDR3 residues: CASSRDSFYNEQFF. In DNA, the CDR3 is TGTGCCAGTAGTAGGGACAGTTTTTACAATGAGCAGTTCTTC.

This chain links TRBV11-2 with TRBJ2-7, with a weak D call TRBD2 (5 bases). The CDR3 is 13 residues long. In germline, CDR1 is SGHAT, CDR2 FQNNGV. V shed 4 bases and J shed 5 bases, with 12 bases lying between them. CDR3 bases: TGTGCCAGCAGCTGGACTGGCGACGACGAGCAGTACTTC. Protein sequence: CASSWTGDDEQYF.

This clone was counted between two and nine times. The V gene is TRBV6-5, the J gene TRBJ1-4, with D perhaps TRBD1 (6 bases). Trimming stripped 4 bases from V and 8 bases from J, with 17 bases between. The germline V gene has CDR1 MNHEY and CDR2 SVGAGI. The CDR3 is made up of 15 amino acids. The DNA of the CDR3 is TGTGCCAGCAGTTTCGGACAGTCGATAGGGGAAAAACTGTTTTTT. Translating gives CASSFGQSIGEKLFF.

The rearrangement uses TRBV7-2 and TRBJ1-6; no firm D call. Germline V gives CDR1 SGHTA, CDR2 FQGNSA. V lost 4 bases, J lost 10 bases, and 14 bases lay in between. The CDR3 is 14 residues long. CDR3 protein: CASSYGVNGSPLHF. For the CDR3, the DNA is TGTGCCAGCAGCTACGGGGTAAACGGCTCACCCCTCCACTTT.

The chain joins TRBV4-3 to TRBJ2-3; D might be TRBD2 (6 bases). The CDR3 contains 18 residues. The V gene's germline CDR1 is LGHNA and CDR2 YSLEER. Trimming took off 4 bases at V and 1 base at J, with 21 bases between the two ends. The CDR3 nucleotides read TGCGCCAGCAGCCTAGTACTCATGGGGAGGCTCCGCACAGATACGCAGTATTTT. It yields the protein CASSLVLMGRLRTDTQYF.

CDR3 nucleotide sequence: TGTGCCAGCAGCTCCGACGGCGGGGCGGATGACACTGAAGCTTTCTTT. This codes for CASSSDGGADDTEAFF. The V call is TRBV5-8, the J call TRBJ1-1; D perhaps matches TRBD1 (5 bases). Germline V CDR1 and CDR2: SGHTS, YDEGEE. CDR3 size: 16 residues. V was cut by 3 bases and J by 3 bases, with 18 bases left in between.

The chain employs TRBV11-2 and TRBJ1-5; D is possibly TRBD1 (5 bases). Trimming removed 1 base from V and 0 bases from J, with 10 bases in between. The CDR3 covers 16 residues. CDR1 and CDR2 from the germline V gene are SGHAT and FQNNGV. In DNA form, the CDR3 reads TGTGCCAGCAGCTTAGGACACAGGAATAGCAATCAGCCCCAGCATTTT. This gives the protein CASSLGHRNSNQPQHF.

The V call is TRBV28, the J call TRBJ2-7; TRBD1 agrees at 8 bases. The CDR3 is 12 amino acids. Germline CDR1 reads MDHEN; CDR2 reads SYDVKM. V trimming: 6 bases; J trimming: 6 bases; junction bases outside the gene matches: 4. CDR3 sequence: CASSRTGREQYF. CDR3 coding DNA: TGTGCCAGCAGCCGGACAGGGCGCGAGCAGTACTTC.